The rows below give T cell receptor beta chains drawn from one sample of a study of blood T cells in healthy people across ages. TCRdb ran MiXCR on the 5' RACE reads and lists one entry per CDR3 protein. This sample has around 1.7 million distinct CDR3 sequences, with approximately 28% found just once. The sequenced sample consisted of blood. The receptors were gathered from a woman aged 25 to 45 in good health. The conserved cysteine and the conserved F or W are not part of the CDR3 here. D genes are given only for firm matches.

CDR3: GARVTSRQETQY; V: TRBV20-1; J: TRBJ2-5; D: -
CDR3: SAHAGETQY; V: TRBV29-1; J: TRBJ2-5; D: -
CDR3: ASSTRDRGYNEQF; V: TRBV7-9; J: TRBJ2-1; D: TRBD1
CDR3: ASRPGGTSGTYEQY; V: TRBV5-1; J: TRBJ2-7; D: TRBD2
CDR3: ASSSLDRNQPQH; V: TRBV5-1; J: TRBJ1-5; D: -
CDR3: SASRSETQY; V: TRBV20-1; J: TRBJ2-5; D: -
CDR3: ASSDAGLAAYEQY; V: TRBV21-1; J: TRBJ2-7; D: -
CDR3: ASSLGALIGKQY; V: TRBV6-2/TRBV6-3; J: TRBJ2-7; D: -
CDR3: SATRTSGSTDTQY; V: TRBV20-1; J: TRBJ2-3; D: TRBD2
CDR3: AWTYPTEAF; V: TRBV30; J: TRBJ1-1; D: -
CDR3: SVVSQLAGGSTDTQY; V: TRBV20-1; J: TRBJ2-3; D: TRBD2
CDR3: ASSFVPGGNEQF; V: TRBV5-6; J: TRBJ2-1; D: -
CDR3: ASSPGLAVGELF; V: TRBV5-6; J: TRBJ2-2; D: TRBD2
CDR3: ASTAGQVQETQY; V: TRBV12-3/TRBV12-4; J: TRBJ2-5; D: TRBD1
CDR3: ASSQDPESYNSPLH; V: TRBV4-3; J: TRBJ1-6; D: -
CDR3: ASSVEGTGFGEQY; V: TRBV9; J: -; D: TRBD1
CDR3: ASSSRTGAVQPQH; V: TRBV28; J: TRBJ1-5; D: TRBD1
CDR3: ASSFGDSRPNEQF; V: TRBV5-1; J: TRBJ2-1; D: -
CDR3: ASSLAGGPGNEQF; V: TRBV5-1; J: TRBJ2-1; D: TRBD2
CDR3: ASNPGWGYEQY; V: TRBV27; J: TRBJ2-7; D: -
CDR3: ASRGQTSYEQY; V: TRBV2; J: TRBJ2-7; D: -
CDR3: ASSYSGGPVGEQY; V: TRBV6-5; J: TRBJ2-7; D: -